This T cell receptor beta chain was recorded in a study of radiotherapy plus CTLA-4 blockade in lung cancer. Study-level information: Across the patients, objective responses occurred in more than 15%, and disease control in 31%. Study-level points and caveats: In blood, tumor-derived TCR clones expanded after radiotherapy plus ipilimumab. With interferon-beta, early dynamics of blood T cell clones were reported to best predict response.

Trimming left V 0 bases short and J 5 bases short, with 14 bases between. The CDR3 extends over 16 amino acids. Per the germline V gene, CDR1 is SGDLS and CDR2 is YYNGEE. Concerning this clone: Its antigen is currently unknown.

Repertoires were generated with immunoSEQ multiplex PCR, while TCRdb's copy carries only in-frame clones and drops some. The sample carries about 23,000 clones, 71% recorded once. The sample in question was peripheral blood, obtained from a patient treated with radiotherapy plus ipilimumab. The chain uses TRBV9 and TRBJ2-2; the D gene is possibly TRBD1 (6 bases). This receptor was obtained from a human donor with non-small cell lung cancer whose response to radiotherapy plus ipilimumab could not be evaluated. Here the CDR3 DNA reads TGTGCCAGCAGCGTAGAGGGGACACCCCGGACCGGGGAGCTGTTTTTT. This sequence encodes CASSVEGTPRTGELFF.